These 22 T cell receptor beta chains share one sample of origin, sequenced in a study of OX40 agonist ivuxolimab in advanced cancers. Measured with immunoSEQ multiplex PCR; TCRdb has only the in-frame clones, and not every one. This sample has tens of thousands of clones, with over 85% found just once. The sequencing here drew on CD4+ or CD8+ T cells sorted from blood, taken in a trial of the OX40 agonist ivuxolimab. These receptor sequences come from an adult with an advanced solid tumor such as melanoma, head and neck, liver or kidney cancer.

V is TRBV7-8 and J is TRBJ2-2; D is unresolved. This CDR3 contains 15 residues. In germline, CDR1 is SGHVS, CDR2 FQNEAQ. V was clipped by 1 base and J by 4 bases, with 10 bases between them. The CDR3 is CASSLDPGTTGELFF. The DNA for the CDR3 is TGTGCCAGCAGCTTAGATCCCGGCACCACCGGGGAGCTGTTTTTT.

J is TRBJ2-1 and V is TRBV19; 12 bases align to TRBD2. The V segment lost 6 bases and the J segment 7 bases; nucleotides outside the gene matches: 10. The germline V gene has CDR1 LNHDA and CDR2 SQIVND (reference sequence). This CDR3 is built from 16 residues. CDR3 DNA sequence: TGTGCCAGTAGCCACAGGACTAGCGGGGAGGATAATGAGCAGTTCTTC. This translates into CASSHRTSGEDNEQFF. Looking up the rest from reference TRBV19 and TRBJ2-1 gives the full variable domain: DGGITQSPKYLFRKEGQNVTLSCEQNLNHDAMYWYRQDPGQGLRLIYYSQIVNDFQKGDIAEGYSVSREKKESFPLTVTSAQKNPTAFYLCASSHRTSGEDNEQFFGPGTRLTVL.

The chain links TRBV9 to TRBJ2-5; no reliable D call. Germline CDR1 reads SGDLS; CDR2 reads YYNGEE. The CDR3 runs to 15 residues. Trimming took off 0 bases at V and 5 bases at J, with 14 bases between the two ends. The CDR3 region is CASSVGRLPWETQYF. CDR3 nucleotides: TGTGCCAGCAGCGTAGGGCGGTTACCCTGGGAGACCCAGTACTTC. The full variable domain, in which reference TRBV9 and TRBJ2-5 provide the parts outside the CDR3, is DSGVTQTPKHLITATGQRVTLRCSPRSGDLSVYWYQQSLDQGLQFLIQYYNGEERAKGNILERFSAQQFPDLHSELNLSSLELGDSALYFCASSVGRLPWETQYFGPGTRLLVL.

The chain links TRBV27 to TRBJ1-2; D not resolved. V was cut by 4 bases and J by 2 bases, with 5 bases left in between. Germline V gives CDR1 MNHEY, CDR2 SMNVEV (reference sequence). The length of the CDR3 is 12 residues. CDR3 DNA: TGTGCCAGCAGTTCGGGAAACTATGGCTACACCTTC. This sequence encodes CASSSGNYGYTF.

This clone occurred once. The chain recombines TRBV19 with TRBJ2-7; weak D call: TRBD1 (6 bases). V was trimmed by 5 bases and J by 2 bases, leaving 13 bases between them. Germline V gene sequence: CDR1 LNHDA, CDR2 SQIVND (reference sequence). This CDR3 spans 14 amino acids. CDR3 sequence: CASSVGTPPYEQYF. The CDR3, as DNA: TGTGCCAGTAGTGTCGGGACACCTCCCTACGAGCAGTACTTC.

This chain uses TRBV2 with TRBJ1-2, with 7 bases lining up with TRBD1. Germline assignment: CDR1 SNHLY and CDR2 FYNNEI. V trimming: 3 bases; J trimming: 0 bases; junction bases outside the gene matches: 7. There are 16 residues in the CDR3. The CDR3 DNA reads TGTGCCAGCAGTGATACTGACAGGGTCGCTAACTATGGCTACACCTTC. Protein product: CASSDTDRVANYGYTF. Full variable domain (missing parts from reference TRBV2 and TRBJ1-2): EPEVTQTPSHQVTQMGQEVILRCVPISNHLYFYWYRQILGQKVEFLVSFYNNEISEKSEIFDDQFSVERPDGSNFTLKIRSTKLEDSAMYFCASSDTDRVANYGYTFGSGTRLTVV.

This chain uses TRBV5-1 with TRBJ2-5, with TRBD1 as a possible D gene (5 bases). CDR3 length equals 13 residues. Trimming took 4 bases from V and 2 from J, leaving 9 bases between them. Germline values: CDR1 SGHRS, CDR2 YFSETQ. The CDR3 DNA sequence: TGCGCCAGCAGCAAGGACAATCAAGAGACCCAGTACTTC. This gives the protein CASSKDNQETQYF.

The V gene is TRBV7-7, the J gene TRBJ2-1; D remains ambiguous. The CDR3 spans 13 residues. CDR1 and CDR2 from the germline V gene are SSHAT and FNYEAQ (reference sequence). Trimming pared 2 bases from V and 8 bases from J, leaving 10 bases between. CDR3 protein: CASSLYPRYEQFF. The CDR3 nucleotides are TGTGCCAGCAGCTTATATCCCAGGTATGAGCAGTTCTTC. Full variable domain (missing parts from reference TRBV7-7 and TRBJ2-1): GAGVSQSPRYKVTKRGQDVTLRCDPISSHATLYWYQQALGQGPEFLTYFNYEAQPDKSGLPSDRFSAERPEGSISTLTIQRTEQRDSAMYRCASSLYPRYEQFFGPGTRLTVL.

V gene TRBV29-1 combines with J gene TRBJ1-1, with a possible D match to TRBD1 (6 bases). Germline V lookup: CDR1 SQVTM, CDR2 ANQGSEA. This CDR3 region has 14 residues. Deletions cut 4 bases from V and 3 bases from J, with 15 bases between. CDR3: CSVGGTPGDTEAFF. The CDR3 coding sequence is TGCAGCGTTGGTGGGACACCGGGGGACACTGAAGCTTTCTTT. The full variable domain, its missing parts supplied by reference TRBV29-1 and TRBJ1-1, is SAVISQKPSRDICQRGTSLTIQCQVDSQVTMMFWYRQQPGQSLTLIATANQGSEATYESGFVIDKFPISRPNLTFSTLTVSNMSPEDSSIYLCSVGGTPGDTEAFFGQGTRLTVV.

This chain uses TRBV19 with TRBJ2-7, with D maybe TRBD2 (5 bases). Germline lookup yields CDR1 LNHDA and CDR2 SQIVND (reference sequence). The CDR3 is 12 residues long. Trimming removed 5 bases at V and 3 bases at J, with 8 bases between. The CDR3 coding sequence is TGTGCCAGTAGTCCGGCGGGCTACGAGCAGTACTTC. Translation: CASSPAGYEQYF. Variable domain in full (rest from reference TRBV19 and TRBJ2-7): DGGITQSPKYLFRKEGQNVTLSCEQNLNHDAMYWYRQDPGQGLRLIYYSQIVNDFQKGDIAEGYSVSREKKESFPLTVTSAQKNPTAFYLCASSPAGYEQYFGPGTRLTVT.

The table lists this clone with a count of one. This chain uses TRBV7-6 with TRBJ2-2; TRBD1 agrees at 7 bases. This CDR3 is 15 amino acids long. Germline assignment: CDR1 SGHVS and CDR2 FNYEAQ. V lost 6 bases, J lost 0 bases, and 4 bases stayed unmatched. This chain's CDR3 is CASSPGTANTGELFF. The CDR3 nucleotides are TGTGCCAGCAGTCCCGGGACAGCGAACACCGGGGAGCTGTTTTTT.

The chain joins TRBV6-5 to TRBJ1-5; D call uncertain. The CDR3 is made up of 11 amino acids. The V gene lost 8 bases and the J gene lost 3 bases, with 5 bases spanning the gap. Germline lookup yields CDR1 MNHEY and CDR2 SVGAGI. CDR3 DNA sequence: TGTGCCAGCGGGAACAATCAGCCCCAGCATTTT. Its protein is CASGNNQPQHF.

This chain joins TRBV28 and TRBJ1-2, with unresolved D. The length of the CDR3 is 11 residues. Germline CDR1 is MDHEN and CDR2 is SYDVKM. Trimming removed 6 bases from V and 8 bases from J, with 10 bases in between. CDR3 nucleotides: TGTGCCAGCAGCATCGGGCCGGGCTACACCTTC. Its protein is CASSIGPGYTF.

The J gene is TRBJ2-5, the V gene TRBV7-2; 8 nucleotides agree with TRBD2. CDR1 and CDR2 from the germline V gene are SGHTA and FQGNSA. The V segment lost 3 bases and the J segment 5 bases; nucleotides outside the gene matches: 5. The CDR3 runs 14 residues. Here the CDR3 reads CASSLVAGTETQYF. CDR3 coding DNA: TGTGCCAGCAGCTTGGTAGCGGGAACGGAGACCCAGTACTTC.

The chain joins TRBV20-1 to TRBJ1-2; no firm D call. Trimming stripped 3 bases from V and 3 bases from J, with 5 bases between. Per germline, CDR1 DFQATT and CDR2 SNEGSKA (reference sequence). The CDR3 extends over 11 amino acids. CDR3 sequence: CSASTDYGYTF. As DNA, the CDR3 is TGCAGTGCTAGTACCGACTATGGCTACACCTTC.

V gene TRBV11-2 combines with J gene TRBJ2-5; D gene uncertain. From germline, CDR1 is SGHAT and CDR2 FQNNGV. Between the trimmed V and J ends, which lost 6 bases and 1 base, there was a span of 15 bases. There are 15 residues in the CDR3. The CDR3 DNA follows: TGTGCCAGCAGGCCTACTTTAGCCCCCCAAGAGACCCAGTACTTC. It specifies CASRPTLAPQETQYF.

CDR3 nucleotides: TGTGCCAGTAGTATAGATGGGTCGACGGACGAGCAGTACTTC. Translating it yields CASSIDGSTDEQYF. This chain connects TRBV19 to TRBJ2-7; D unclear. V lost 0 bases, J lost 5 bases, and 11 bases lay in between. Germline lookup yields CDR1 LNHDA and CDR2 SQIVND (reference sequence). The CDR3 is 14 amino acids.

V gene TRBV4-1 combines with J gene TRBJ1-1; tentatively, D is TRBD1 (5 bases). There are 12 residues in the CDR3. Per the germline V gene, CDR1 is MGHRA and CDR2 is YSYEKL. The germline V and J ends were trimmed by 4 bases and 6 bases, with 9 bases remaining between them. The CDR3: CASSPDSSEAFF. In DNA, the CDR3 is TGCGCCAGCAGCCCCGACAGTTCTGAAGCTTTCTTT.

The rearrangement joins TRBV29-1 to TRBJ2-2, with 9 bases aligning to TRBD1. The germline gives CDR1 SQVTM, CDR2 ANQGSEA. The V segment lost 6 bases and the J segment 6 bases; nucleotides outside the gene matches: 5. This CDR3 has 13 residues. The CDR3 sequence is CSVRQGGSGELFF. Here the CDR3 DNA reads TGCAGCGTACGACAGGGGGGCTCCGGGGAGCTGTTTTTT.

By proportion, this clone is medium-sized. V is TRBV27 and J is TRBJ2-3; no firm D call. CDR3 length: 15 amino acids. Germline V lookup: CDR1 MNHEY, CDR2 SMNVEV (reference sequence). V was clipped by 5 bases and J by 2 bases, with 14 bases between them. The CDR3 sequence: CASSALSVVTDTQYF. Written as DNA, the CDR3 is TGTGCCAGCAGTGCCCTGAGTGTGGTCACAGATACGCAGTATTTT.

V usage is TRBV4-3 and J usage is TRBJ2-1; 11 bases line up with TRBD2. Germline assignment: CDR1 LGHNA and CDR2 YSLEER. This CDR3 is 16 amino acids long. Trimming removed 5 bases from V and 2 bases from J; junction bases left unmatched: 5. The CDR3 region is CASSSLAGGTYNEQFF. The CDR3 coding sequence is TGCGCCAGCAGCTCCTTAGCGGGAGGGACCTACAATGAGCAGTTCTTC.

V gene TRBV7-7 combines with J gene TRBJ2-2; the D is unclear. Germline CDR1 and CDR2: SSHAT and FNYEAQ (reference sequence). There are 13 residues in the CDR3. V lost 5 bases, J lost 4 bases, and 8 bases lay in between. The CDR3 protein is CASSPRFTGELFF. The CDR3 nucleotides are TGTGCCAGCAGCCCGAGGTTCACCGGGGAGCTGTTTTTT.